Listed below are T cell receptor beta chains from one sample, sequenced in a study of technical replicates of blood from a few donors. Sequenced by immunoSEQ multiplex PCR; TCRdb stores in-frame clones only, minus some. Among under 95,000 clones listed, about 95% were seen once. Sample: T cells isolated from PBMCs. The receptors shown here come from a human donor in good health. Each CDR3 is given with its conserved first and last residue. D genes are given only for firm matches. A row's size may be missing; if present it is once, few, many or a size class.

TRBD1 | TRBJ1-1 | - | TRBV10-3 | CAISEVSGTGGQSTEAFF | TGTGCCATCAGTGAGGTATCCGGGACAGGGGGGCAGAGCACTGAAGCTTTCTTT
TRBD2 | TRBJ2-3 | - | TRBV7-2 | CASSPSSGRAQYF | TGTGCCAGCAGCCCGTCTAGCGGGAGAGCGCAGTATTTT
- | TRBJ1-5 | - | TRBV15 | CATSRDRAYSNQPQHF | TGTGCCACCAGCAGAGACAGGGCCTATAGCAATCAGCCCCAGCATTTT
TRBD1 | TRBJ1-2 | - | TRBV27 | CASSWDRANYGYTF | TGTGCCAGCAGTTGGGACAGGGCTAACTATGGCTACACCTTC
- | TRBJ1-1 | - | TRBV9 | CASSVGIESRQEAFF | TGTGCCAGCAGCGTAGGTATTGAATCAAGACAAGAAGCTTTCTTT
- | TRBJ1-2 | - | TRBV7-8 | CASSRGQRYGYTF | TGTGCCAGCAGCCGAGGACAGCGCTATGGCTACACCTTC
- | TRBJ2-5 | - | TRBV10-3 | CAISAAGRGETQYF | TGTGCCATCAGTGCGGCCGGGAGAGGGGAGACCCAGTACTTC
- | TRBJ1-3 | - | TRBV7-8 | CASSSNVGEDPSGNTIYF | TGTGCCAGCAGCTCTAATGTGGGGGAGGACCCCTCTGGAAACACCATATATTTT
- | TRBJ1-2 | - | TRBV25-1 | CASSATDRSYGYTF | TGTGCCAGCAGTGCCACTGATAGGAGCTATGGCTACACCTTC
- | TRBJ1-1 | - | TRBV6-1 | CASSEDRYYSMNTEAFF | TGTGCCAGCAGTGAAGACAGGTACTACAGTATGAACACTGAAGCTTTCTTT
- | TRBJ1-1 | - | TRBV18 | CASSFGTNTEAFF | TGTGCCAGCTCATTCGGTACCAACACTGAAGCTTTCTTT
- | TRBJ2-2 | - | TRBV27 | CASSLKGTNTGELFF | TGTGCCAGCAGTTTAAAGGGGACGAACACCGGGGAGCTGTTTTTT
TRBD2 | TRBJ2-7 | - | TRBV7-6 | CASSSQAGGPYEQYF | TGTGCCAGCAGCTCCCAAGCGGGAGGGCCCTACGAGCAGTACTTC
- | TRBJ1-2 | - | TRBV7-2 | CASSLGGGGYTF | TGTGCCAGCAGCTTGGGGGGTGGTGGCTACACCTTC
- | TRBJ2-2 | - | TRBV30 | CAWSRAGAFSPGELFF | TGTGCCTGGAGTCGCGCAGGGGCATTTTCACCCGGGGAGCTGTTTTTT
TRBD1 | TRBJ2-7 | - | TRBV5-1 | CASSLRGTGTYEQYF | TGCGCCAGCAGCTTGCGGGGGACAGGGACTTACGAGCAGTACTTC
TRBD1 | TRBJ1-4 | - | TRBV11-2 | CASRRQGGHEKLFF | TGTGCCAGCAGACGACAGGGGGGCCATGAAAAACTGTTTTTT
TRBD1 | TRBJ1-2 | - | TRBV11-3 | CASSSAGTGGSNYGYTF | TGTGCCAGCAGCTCTGCCGGGACAGGGGGATCTAACTATGGCTACACCTTC
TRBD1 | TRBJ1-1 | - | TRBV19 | CASSGDRTSTEAFF | TGTGCCAGTAGTGGGGACAGGACGAGCACTGAAGCTTTCTTT
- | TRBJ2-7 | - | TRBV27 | CASSLKGNSYEQYF | TGTGCCAGCAGTTTAAAGGGGAACTCCTACGAGCAGTACTTC
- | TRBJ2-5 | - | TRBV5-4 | CASTNLAQETQYF | TGTGCCAGCACCAATCTAGCGCAAGAGACCCAGTACTTC
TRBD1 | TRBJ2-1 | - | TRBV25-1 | CASGPYGQANEQFF | TGTGCCAGCGGACCCTACGGACAGGCGAATGAGCAGTTCTTC
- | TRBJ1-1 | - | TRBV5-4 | CASSFGGAPEAFF | TGTGCCAGCAGCTTTGGTGGGGCTCCTGAAGCTTTCTTT
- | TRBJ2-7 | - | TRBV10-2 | CASSDLGGPSSYEQYF | TGCGCCAGCAGTGATCTCGGGGGGCCCTCCTCCTACGAGCAGTACTTC
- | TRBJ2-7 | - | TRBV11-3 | CASSLSEAYEQYF | TGTGCCAGCAGCTTATCAGAGGCCTACGAGCAGTACTTC
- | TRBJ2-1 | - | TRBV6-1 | CASSETLASQNIYNEQFF | TGTGCCAGCAGTGAAACCTTAGCTAGCCAAAACATCTACAATGAGCAGTTCTTC
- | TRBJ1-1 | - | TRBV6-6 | CASSQPLLTEAFF | TGTGCCAGCAGCCAACCCCTACTCACTGAAGCTTTCTTT
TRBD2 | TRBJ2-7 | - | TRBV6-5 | CASSYSMAGDYEQYF | TGTGCCAGCAGTTACTCGATGGCGGGGGACTACGAGCAGTACTTC
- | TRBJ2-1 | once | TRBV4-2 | CASSQDLGGAPYNEQFF | TGTGCCAGCAGCCAAGATTTGGGGGGGGCCCCTTACAATGAGCAGTTCTTC
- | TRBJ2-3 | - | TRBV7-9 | CASSLGNTQYF | TGTGCCAGCAGCTTGGGCAATACGCAGTATTTT
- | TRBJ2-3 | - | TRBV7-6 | CASSLFFLTDTQYF | TGTGCCAGCAGCTTATTTTTCCTAACAGATACGCAGTATTTT